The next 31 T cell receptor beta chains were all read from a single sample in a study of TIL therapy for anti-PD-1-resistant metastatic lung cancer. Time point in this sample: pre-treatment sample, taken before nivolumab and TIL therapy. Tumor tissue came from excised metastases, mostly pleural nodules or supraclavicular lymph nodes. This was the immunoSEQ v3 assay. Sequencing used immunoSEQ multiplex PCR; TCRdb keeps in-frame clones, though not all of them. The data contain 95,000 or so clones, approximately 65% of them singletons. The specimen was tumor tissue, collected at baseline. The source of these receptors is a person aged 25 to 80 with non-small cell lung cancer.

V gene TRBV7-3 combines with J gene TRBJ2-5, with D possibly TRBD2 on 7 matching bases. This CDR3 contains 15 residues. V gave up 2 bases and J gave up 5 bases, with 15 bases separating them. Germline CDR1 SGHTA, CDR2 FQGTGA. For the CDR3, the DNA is TGTGCCAGCAGCTTAGGGGGGGGGCGCGTGGAGACCCAGTACTTC. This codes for CASSLGGGRVETQYF.

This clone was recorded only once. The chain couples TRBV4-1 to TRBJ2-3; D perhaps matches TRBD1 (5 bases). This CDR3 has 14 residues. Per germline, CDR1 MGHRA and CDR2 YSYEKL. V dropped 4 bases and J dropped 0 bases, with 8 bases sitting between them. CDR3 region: CASSRGASTDTQYF. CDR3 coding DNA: TGCGCCAGCAGCCGGGGCGCAAGCACAGATACGCAGTATTTT.

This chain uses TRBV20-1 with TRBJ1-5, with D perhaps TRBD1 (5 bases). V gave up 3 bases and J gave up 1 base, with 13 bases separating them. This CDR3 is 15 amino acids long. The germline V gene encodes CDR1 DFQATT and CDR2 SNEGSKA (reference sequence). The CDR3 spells CSASRSRASNQPQHF. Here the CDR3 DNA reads TGCAGTGCTAGTCGGTCCAGGGCGAGCAATCAGCCCCAGCATTTT.

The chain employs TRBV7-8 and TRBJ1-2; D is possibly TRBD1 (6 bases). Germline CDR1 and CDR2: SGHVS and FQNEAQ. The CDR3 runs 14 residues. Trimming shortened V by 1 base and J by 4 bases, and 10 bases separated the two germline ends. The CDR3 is CASSLVGGSYGYTF. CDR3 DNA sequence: TGTGCCAGCAGCTTAGTGGGGGGCTCCTATGGCTACACCTTC.

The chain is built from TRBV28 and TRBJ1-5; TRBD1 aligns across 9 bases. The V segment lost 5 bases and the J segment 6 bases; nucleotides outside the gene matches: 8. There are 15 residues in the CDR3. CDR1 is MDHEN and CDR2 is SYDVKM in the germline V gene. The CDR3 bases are TGTGCCAGCAGTGCCGGGACAGGGTTCGCTCAGCCCCAGCATTTT. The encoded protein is CASSAGTGFAQPQHF.

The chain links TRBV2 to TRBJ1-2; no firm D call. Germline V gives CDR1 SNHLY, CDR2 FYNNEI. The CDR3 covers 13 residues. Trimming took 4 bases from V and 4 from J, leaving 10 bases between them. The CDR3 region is CASSGWRVYGYTF. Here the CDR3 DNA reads TGTGCCAGCAGTGGTTGGCGCGTCTATGGCTACACCTTC.

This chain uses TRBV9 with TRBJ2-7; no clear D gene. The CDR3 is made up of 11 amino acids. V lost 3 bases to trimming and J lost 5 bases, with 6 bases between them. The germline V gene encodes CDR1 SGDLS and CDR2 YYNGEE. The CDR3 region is CASSANHEQYF. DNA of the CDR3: TGTGCCAGCAGCGCGAACCACGAGCAGTACTTC.

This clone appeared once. CDR3 bases: TGTGCCAGTAGTATGGTCCGGTACAATGAGCAGTTCTTC. It yields the protein CASSMVRYNEQFF. This sequence joins TRBV19 and TRBJ2-1; no clear D. The ends were cut back, 3 bases at V and 4 bases at J, with 7 bases in the middle. Per germline, CDR1 LNHDA and CDR2 SQIVND (reference sequence). This CDR3 comprises 13 residues. Filled out from reference TRBV19 and TRBJ2-1, the complete variable domain reads DGGITQSPKYLFRKEGQNVTLSCEQNLNHDAMYWYRQDPGQGLRLIYYSQIVNDFQKGDIAEGYSVSREKKESFPLTVTSAQKNPTAFYLCASSMVRYNEQFFGPGTRLTVL.

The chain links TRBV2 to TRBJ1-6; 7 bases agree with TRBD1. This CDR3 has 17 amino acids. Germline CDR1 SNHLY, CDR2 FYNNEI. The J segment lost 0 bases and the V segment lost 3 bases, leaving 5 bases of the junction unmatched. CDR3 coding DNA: TGTGCCAGCAGTGAGGACAGGCCGAGCTCCTATAATTCACCCCTCCACTTT. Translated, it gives CASSEDRPSSYNSPLHF.

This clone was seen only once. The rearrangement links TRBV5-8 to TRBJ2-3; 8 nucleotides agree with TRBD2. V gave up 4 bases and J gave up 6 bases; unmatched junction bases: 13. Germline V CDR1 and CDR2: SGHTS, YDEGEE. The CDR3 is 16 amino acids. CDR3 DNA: TGTGCCAGCAGCCGACCACTAAGCGGGAGCGGCGATACGCAGTATTTT. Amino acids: CASSRPLSGSGDTQYF.

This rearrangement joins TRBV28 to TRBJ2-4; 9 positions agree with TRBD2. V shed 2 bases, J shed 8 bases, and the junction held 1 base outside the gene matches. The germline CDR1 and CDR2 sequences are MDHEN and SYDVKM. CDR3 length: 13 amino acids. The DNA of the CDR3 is TGTGCCAGCAGTTTAGCGGGGGGGTACATTCAGTACTTC. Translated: CASSLAGGYIQYF.

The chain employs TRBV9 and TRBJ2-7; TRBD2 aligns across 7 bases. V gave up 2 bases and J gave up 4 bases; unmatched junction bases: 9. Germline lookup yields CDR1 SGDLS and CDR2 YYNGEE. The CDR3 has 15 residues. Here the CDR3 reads CASSVSAGVWYEQYF. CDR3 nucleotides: TGTGCCAGCAGCGTGTCTGCGGGAGTCTGGTACGAGCAGTACTTC.

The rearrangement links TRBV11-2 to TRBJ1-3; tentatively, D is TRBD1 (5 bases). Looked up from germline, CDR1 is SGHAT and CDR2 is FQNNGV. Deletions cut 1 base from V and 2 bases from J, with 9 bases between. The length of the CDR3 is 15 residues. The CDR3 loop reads CASSLAPGPGNTIYF. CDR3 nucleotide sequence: TGTGCCAGCAGCTTAGCTCCAGGGCCTGGAAACACCATATATTTT.

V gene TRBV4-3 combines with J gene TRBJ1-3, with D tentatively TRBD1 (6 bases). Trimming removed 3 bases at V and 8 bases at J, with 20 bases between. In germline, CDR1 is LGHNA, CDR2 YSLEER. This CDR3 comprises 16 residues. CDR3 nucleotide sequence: TGCGCCAGCAGCCAGGGAGGGACCGGGACACGGCACACCATATATTTT. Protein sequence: CASSQGGTGTRHTIYF.

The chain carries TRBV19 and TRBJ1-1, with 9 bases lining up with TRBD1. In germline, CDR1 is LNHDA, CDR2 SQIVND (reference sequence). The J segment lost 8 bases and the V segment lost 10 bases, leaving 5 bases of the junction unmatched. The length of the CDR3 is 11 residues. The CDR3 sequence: CATATGGEAFF. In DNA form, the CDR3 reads TGTGCCACCGCAACAGGGGGCGAAGCTTTCTTT.

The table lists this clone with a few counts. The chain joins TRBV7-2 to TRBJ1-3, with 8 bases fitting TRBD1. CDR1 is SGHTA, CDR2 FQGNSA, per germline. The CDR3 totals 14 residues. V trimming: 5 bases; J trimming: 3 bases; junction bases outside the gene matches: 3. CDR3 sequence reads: CASSPGTGGNTIYF. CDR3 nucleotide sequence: TGTGCCAGCAGCCCAGGGACAGGTGGAAACACCATATATTTT.

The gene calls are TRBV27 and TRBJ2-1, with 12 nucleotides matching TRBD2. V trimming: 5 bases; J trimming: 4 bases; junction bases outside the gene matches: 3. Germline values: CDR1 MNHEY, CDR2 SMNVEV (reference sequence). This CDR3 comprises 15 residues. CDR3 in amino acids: CASSPGLAGYNEQFF. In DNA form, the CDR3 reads TGTGCCAGCAGTCCGGGACTAGCGGGTTACAATGAGCAGTTCTTC.

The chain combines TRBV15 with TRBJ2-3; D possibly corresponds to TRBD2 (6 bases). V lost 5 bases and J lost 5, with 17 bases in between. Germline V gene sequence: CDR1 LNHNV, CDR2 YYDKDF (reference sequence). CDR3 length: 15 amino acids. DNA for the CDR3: TGTGCCACCAGCCGCCACTTGGCGGGAAGAGATACGCAGTATTTT. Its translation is CATSRHLAGRDTQYF. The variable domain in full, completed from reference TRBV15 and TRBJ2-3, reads DAMVIQNPRYQVTQFGKPVTLSCSQTLNHNVMYWYQQKSSQAPKLLFHYYDKDFNNEADTPDNFQSRRPNTSFCFLDIRSPGLGDTAMYLCATSRHLAGRDTQYFGPGTRLTVL.

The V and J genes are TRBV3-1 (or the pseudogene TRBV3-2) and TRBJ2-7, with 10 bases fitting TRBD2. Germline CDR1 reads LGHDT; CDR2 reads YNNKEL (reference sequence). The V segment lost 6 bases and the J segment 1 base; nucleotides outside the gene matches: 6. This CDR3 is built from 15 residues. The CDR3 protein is CASRLSGGASYEQYF. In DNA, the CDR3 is TGTGCCAGCAGACTCAGCGGGGGGGCGTCCTACGAGCAGTACTTC.

For the CDR3, the DNA is TGCGCCAGCAGCCAAGATAGTACCACCGCAACTAATGAAAAACTGTTTTTT. Translating it yields CASSQDSTTATNEKLFF. The gene calls are TRBV4-3 and TRBJ1-4, with D unclear. V was trimmed by 0 bases and J by 0 bases, leaving 11 bases between them. The length of the CDR3 is 17 residues. CDR1 and CDR2 from the germline V gene are LGHNA and YSLEER.

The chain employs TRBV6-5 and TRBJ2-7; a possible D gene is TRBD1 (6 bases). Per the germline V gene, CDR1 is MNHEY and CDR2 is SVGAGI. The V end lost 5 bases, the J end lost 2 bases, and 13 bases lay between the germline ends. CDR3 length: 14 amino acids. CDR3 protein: CASSRTAKPYEQYF. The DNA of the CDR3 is TGTGCCAGCAGTCGGACAGCCAAACCCTACGAGCAGTACTTC.

For the CDR3, the DNA is TGTGCCAGCAGTCGAACTTGGAATCAGCCCCAGCATTTT. Translated: CASSRTWNQPQHF. This chain uses TRBV6-5 with TRBJ1-5; D is uncertain. The germline V and J ends were trimmed by 5 bases and 4 bases, with 9 bases remaining between them. Germline loops: CDR1 MNHEY, CDR2 SVGAGI. This CDR3 is built from 13 residues.

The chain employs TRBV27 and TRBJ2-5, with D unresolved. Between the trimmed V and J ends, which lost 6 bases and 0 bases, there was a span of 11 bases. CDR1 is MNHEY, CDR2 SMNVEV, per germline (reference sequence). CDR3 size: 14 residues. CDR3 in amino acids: CASRRGRNQETQYF. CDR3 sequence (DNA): TGTGCCAGCAGGCGAGGACGGAACCAAGAGACCCAGTACTTC.

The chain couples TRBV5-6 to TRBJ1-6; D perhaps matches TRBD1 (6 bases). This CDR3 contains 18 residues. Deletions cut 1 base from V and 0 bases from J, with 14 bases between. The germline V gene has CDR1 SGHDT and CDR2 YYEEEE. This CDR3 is CASSLSAGESSYNSPLHF. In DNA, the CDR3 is TGTGCCAGCAGCTTGTCGGCAGGGGAGAGCTCCTATAATTCACCCCTCCACTTT.

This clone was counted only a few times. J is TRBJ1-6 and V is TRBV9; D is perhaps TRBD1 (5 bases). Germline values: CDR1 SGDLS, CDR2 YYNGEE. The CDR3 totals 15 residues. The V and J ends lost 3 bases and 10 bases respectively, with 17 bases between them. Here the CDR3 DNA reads TGTGCCAGCAGCGAGTTAGGGGATATAGGGTCACCCCTCCACTTT. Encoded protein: CASSELGDIGSPLHF.

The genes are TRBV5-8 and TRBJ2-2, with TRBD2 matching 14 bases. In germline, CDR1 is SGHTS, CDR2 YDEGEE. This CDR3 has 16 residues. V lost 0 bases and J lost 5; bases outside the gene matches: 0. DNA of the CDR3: TGTGCCAGCAGCTTGGGGACTAGCGGGGGGACCGGGGAGCTGTTTTTT. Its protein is CASSLGTSGGTGELFF.

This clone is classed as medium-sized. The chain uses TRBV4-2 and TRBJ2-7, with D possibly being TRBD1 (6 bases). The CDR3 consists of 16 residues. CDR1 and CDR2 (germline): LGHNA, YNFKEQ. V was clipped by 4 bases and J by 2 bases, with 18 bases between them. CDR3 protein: CASSPAGQGNPYEQYF. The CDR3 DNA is TGTGCCAGCAGCCCCGCCGGCCAGGGGAATCCCTACGAGCAGTACTTC.

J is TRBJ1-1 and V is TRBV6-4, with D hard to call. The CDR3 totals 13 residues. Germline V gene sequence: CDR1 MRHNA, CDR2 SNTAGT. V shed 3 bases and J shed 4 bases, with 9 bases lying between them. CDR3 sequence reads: CASSETRITEAFF. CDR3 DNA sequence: TGTGCCAGCAGTGAAACACGGATCACTGAAGCTTTCTTT.

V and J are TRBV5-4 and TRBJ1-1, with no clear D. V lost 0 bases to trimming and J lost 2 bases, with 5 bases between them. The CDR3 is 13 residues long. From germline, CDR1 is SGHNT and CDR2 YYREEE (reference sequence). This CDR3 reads CASSLGHNTEAFF. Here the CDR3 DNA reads TGTGCCAGCAGCTTGGGTCACAACACTGAAGCTTTCTTT.

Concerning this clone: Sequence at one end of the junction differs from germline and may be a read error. The CDR3: CASSLAGGPLSYEQYF. The CDR3 nucleotides read TGTGCCAGCAGTTTAGCGGGGGGGCCCCTCTCCTACGAGCAGTACTTC. This chain joins TRBV7-9 and TRBJ2-7, with TRBD2 identical over 11 bases. CDR1 SEHNR and CDR2 FQNEAQ come from the germline V gene (reference sequence). There are 16 residues in the CDR3.

The CDR3 region is CASSLSGPYNEQFF. CDR3 in DNA: TGTGCCAGCAGCTTGTCAGGGCCCTACAATGAGCAGTTCTTC. The rearrangement joins TRBV11-3 to TRBJ2-1; a possible D gene is TRBD1 (5 bases). The CDR3 extends over 14 amino acids. V dropped 3 bases and J dropped 2 bases, with 8 bases sitting between them. Per the germline V gene, CDR1 is SGHNT and CDR2 is YENEEA.